This T cell receptor (beta chain) was documented in a study of T-cell reconstitution after alpha-beta-depleted transplantation in children. Study outcomes and limitations: Several patients had high TCRbeta diversity at day 60; it came from surviving recipient T cells and thymic progenitors. One year post-transplant, T-cell counts and diversity were largely derived from T cells produced anew.

Trimming removed 5 bases at V and 14 bases at J, with 19 bases between. This CDR3 spans 13 amino acids. Germline V gene data show CDR1 as SEHNR and CDR2 as FQNEAQ (reference sequence). This clonotype occurred many times. Its specificity is unknown. Unique molecular identifiers were incorporated during preparation of the TCRbeta library. MiXCR, applied by TCRdb to the PCR reads, yields one record per CDR3 protein. The table records nearly 200,000 distinct CDR3 sequences, approximately 6% of them present only once. The clonotype originates from a girl less than two years old with combined immunodeficiency, due to receive a stem cell transplant. This sequence joins TRBV7-9 and TRBJ2-1; D might be TRBD2 (6 bases). The sequencing here drew on PBMCs, taken before TCRalphabeta/CD19-depleted stem cell transplant. CDR3 protein: CASSRHLRREEFF. As DNA, the CDR3 is TGTGCCAGCAGCAGACACTTACGGAGGGAGGAGTTCTTC.